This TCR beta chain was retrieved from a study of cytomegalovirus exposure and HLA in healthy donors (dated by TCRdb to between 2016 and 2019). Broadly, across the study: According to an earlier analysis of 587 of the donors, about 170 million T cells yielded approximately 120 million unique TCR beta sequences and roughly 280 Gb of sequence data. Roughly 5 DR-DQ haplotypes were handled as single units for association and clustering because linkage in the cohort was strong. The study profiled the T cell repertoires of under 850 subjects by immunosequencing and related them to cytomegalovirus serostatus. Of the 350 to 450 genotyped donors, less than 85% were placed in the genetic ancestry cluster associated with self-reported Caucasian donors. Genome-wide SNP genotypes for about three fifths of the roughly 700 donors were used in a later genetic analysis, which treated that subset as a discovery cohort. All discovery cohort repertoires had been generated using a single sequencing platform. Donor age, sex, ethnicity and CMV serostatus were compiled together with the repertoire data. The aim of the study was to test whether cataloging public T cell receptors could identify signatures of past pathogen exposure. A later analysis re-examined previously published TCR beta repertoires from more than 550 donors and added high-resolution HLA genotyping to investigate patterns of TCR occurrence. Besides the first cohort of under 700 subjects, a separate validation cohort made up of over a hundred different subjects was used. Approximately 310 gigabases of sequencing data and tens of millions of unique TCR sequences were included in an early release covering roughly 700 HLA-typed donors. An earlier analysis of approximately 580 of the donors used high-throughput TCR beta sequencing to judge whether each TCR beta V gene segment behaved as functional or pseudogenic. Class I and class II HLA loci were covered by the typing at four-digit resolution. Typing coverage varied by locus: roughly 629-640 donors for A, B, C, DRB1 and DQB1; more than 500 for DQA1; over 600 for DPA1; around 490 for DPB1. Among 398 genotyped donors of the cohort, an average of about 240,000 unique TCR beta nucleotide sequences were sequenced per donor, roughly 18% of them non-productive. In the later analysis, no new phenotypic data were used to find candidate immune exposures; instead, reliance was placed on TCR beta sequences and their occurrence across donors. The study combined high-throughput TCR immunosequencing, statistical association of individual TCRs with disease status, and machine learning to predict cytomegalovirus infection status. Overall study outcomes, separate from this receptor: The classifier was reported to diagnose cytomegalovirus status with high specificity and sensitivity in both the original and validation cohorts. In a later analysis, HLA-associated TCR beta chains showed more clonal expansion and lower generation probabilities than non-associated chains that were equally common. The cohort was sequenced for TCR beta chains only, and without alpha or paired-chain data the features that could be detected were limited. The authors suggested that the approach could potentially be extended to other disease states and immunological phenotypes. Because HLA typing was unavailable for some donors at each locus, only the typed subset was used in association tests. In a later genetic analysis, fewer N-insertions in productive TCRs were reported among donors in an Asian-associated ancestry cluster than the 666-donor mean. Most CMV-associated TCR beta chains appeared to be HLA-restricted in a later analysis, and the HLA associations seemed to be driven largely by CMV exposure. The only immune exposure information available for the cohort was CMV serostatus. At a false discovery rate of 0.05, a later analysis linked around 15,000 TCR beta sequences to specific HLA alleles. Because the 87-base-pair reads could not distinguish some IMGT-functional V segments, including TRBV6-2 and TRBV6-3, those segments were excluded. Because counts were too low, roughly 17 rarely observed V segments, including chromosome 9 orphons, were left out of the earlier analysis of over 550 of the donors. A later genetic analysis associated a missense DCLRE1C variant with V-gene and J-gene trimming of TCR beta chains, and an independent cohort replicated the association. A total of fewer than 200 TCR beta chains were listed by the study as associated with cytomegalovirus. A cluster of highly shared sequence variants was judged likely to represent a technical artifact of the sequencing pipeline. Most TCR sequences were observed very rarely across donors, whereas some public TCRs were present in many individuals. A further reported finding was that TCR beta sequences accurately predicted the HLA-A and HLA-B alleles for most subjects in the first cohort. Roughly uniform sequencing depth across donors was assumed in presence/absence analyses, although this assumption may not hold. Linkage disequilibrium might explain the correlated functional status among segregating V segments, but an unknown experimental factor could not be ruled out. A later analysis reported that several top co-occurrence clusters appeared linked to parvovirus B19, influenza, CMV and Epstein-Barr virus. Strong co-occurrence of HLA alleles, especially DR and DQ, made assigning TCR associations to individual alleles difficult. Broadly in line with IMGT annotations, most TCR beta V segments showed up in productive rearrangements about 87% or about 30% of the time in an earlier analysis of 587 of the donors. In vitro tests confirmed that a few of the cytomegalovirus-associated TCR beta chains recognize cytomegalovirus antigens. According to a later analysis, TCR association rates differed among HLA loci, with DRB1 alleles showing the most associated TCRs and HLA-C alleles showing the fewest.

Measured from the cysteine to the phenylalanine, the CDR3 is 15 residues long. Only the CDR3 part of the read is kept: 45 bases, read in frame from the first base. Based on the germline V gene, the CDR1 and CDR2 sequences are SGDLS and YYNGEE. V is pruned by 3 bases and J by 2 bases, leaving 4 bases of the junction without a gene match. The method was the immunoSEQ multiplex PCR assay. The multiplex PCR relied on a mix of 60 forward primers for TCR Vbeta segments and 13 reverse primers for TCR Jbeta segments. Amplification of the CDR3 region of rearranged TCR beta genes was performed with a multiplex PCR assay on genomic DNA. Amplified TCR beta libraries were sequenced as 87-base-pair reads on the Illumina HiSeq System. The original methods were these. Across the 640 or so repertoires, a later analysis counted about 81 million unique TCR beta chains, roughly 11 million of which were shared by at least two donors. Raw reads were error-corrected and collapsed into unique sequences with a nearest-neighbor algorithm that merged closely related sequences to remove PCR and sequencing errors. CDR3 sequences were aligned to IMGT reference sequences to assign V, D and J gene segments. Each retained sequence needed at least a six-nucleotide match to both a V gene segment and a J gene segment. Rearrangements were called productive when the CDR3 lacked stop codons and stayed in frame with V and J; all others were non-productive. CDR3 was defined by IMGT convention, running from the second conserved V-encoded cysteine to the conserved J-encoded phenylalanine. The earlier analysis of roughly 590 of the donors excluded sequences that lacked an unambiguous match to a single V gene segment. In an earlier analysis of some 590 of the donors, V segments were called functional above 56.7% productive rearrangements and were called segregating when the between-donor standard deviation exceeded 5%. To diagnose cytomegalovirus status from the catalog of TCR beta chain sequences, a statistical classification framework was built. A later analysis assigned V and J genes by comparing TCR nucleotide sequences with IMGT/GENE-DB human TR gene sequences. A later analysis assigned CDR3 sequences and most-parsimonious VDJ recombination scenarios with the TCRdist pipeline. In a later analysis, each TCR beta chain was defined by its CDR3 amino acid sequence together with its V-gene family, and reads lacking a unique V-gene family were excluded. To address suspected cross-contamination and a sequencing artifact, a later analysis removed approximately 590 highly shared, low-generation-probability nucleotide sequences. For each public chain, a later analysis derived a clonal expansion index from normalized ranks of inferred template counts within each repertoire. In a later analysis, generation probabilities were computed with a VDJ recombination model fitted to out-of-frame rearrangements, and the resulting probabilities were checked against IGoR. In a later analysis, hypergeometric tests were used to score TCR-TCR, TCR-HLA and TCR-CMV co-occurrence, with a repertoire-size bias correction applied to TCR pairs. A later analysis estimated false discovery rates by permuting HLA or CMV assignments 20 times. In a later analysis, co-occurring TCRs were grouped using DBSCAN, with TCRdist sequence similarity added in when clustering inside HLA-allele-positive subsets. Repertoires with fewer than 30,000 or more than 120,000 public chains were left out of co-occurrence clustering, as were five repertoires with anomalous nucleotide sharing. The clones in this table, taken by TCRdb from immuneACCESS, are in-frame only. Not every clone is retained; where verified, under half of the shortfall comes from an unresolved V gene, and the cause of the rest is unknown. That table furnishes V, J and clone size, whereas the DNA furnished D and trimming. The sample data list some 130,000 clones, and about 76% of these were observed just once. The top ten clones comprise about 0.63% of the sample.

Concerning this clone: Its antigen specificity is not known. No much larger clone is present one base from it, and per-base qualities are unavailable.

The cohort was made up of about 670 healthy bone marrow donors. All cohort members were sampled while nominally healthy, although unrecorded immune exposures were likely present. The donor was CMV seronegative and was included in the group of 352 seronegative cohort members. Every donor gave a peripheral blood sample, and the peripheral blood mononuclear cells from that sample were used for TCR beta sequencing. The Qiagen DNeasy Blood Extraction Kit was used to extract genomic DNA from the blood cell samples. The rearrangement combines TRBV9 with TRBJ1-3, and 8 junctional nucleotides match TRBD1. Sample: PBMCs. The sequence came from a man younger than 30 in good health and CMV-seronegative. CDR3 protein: CASSAGQGAGNTIYF. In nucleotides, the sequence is TGTGCCAGCAGCGCCGGACAGGGAGCTGGAAACACCATATATTTT.